This TCR beta chain was found in a study of shared clonotypes between healthy human individuals. Findings and caveats of the study: Naive CD4 clonotype sharing across several donors was about 5.3%. Researchers sampled blood only, noting tissue repertoires likely differ. Relative to their counterparts shared across all four donors, non-shared clonotypes exhibited diminished generation probabilities.

On this clone itself: Its specificity is not known.

This CDR3 contains 15 residues. The ends lost 5 bases at V and 0 bases at J; junction bases unmatched: 7. CDR1 is SGHTA, CDR2 FQGNSA, per germline. Assay used: immunoSEQ multiplex PCR; TCRdb lists only in-frame clones, some missing. Of approximately 2.5 million clones listed, around 94% are singletons. A CD45RA-negative memory subset and a CD45RA+ naive subset were separated from the CD4+ cells. The V gene is TRBV7-2, the J gene TRBJ2-7; TRBD1 matches 7 bases. Sequencing was carried out using naive CD4+ T cells sorted from blood. Subset denoted: CD45RA+ positively selected. This sequence was found in a man between 18 and 35 years old in good health. The CDR3 reads CASSVTGQSSYEQYF. CDR3 in DNA: TGTGCCAGCAGCGTTACGGGACAGAGCTCCTACGAGCAGTACTTC.